The rows below give T cell receptor beta chains drawn from one sample of a study of neurological immune-mediated disorders. TCRdb ran MiXCR on the 5' RACE reads and lists one entry per CDR3 protein. The sample holds approximately 37,000 distinct CDR3 sequences, 3.5% to 4.5% seen once. The sequenced sample was PBMCs. The receptors were sampled from a man younger than 45 with multiple sclerosis. The CDR3 runs from the conserved cysteine through the conserved F or W. D genes are given only for firm matches. Some rows have no size entry. The others give once, few or many, or a class for an expanded clone.

j_call clone_size v_call d_call cdr3_nt cdr3_aa
TRBJ2-5 many TRBV4-3 - TGCGCCAGCAGCCGGGGGGCGCAGGAGACCCAGTACTTC CASSRGAQETQYF
TRBJ2-3 many TRBV29-1 TRBD2 TGCAGCGTTGAAGATCGAAGCGGGGGCACAGATACGCAGTATTTT CSVEDRSGGTDTQYF
TRBJ1-1 few TRBV20-1 - TGCAGTGCTACCATGGGAGGCCCGAACACTGAAGCTTTCTTT CSATMGGPNTEAFF
TRBJ2-1 - TRBV5-1 - TGCGCCAGCAGCTTGGACAGGGTGGCCAATGAGCAGTTCTTC CASSLDRVANEQFF
TRBJ1-5 many TRBV28 - TGTGCCAGCAGCTCACACGGCAATCAGCCCCAGCATTTT CASSSHGNQPQHF
TRBJ2-3 few TRBV5-5 - TGTGCCAGCAGCTCAGACAGGTCCACAGATACGCAGTATTTT CASSSDRSTDTQYF
TRBJ2-7 many TRBV12-3/TRBV12-4 - TGTGCCAGCAGTGATACCGGGACGGTTACCTACGAGCAGTACTTC CASSDTGTVTYEQYF
TRBJ1-2 - TRBV20-1 - TGCAGTGCGACGTCAACCAGGGGCAACTATGGCTACACCTTC CSATSTRGNYGYTF
TRBJ2-5 many TRBV7-9 TRBD2 TGTGCCAGCATGCTACTAGCGGGCTTCCAAGAGACCCAGTACTTC CASMLLAGFQETQYF
TRBJ1-1 many TRBV20-1 - TGCAGTGCTAGTCATGGACCGGGGAACACTGAAGCTTTCTTT CSASHGPGNTEAFF
TRBJ1-4 many TRBV20-1 - TGCAGTGCTAGAGATTTGGGGTCCGGTAATGAAAAACTGTTTTTT CSARDLGSGNEKLFF
TRBJ2-7 many TRBV20-1 - TGCAGTGTTGGAAAGCAGGGAAACGAGCAGTACTTC CSVGKQGNEQYF
TRBJ2-2 many TRBV29-1 TRBD2 TGCAGCGTTGCAAGCGGGGGCCTTAACACCGGGGAGCTGTTTTTT CSVASGGLNTGELFF
TRBJ1-2 - TRBV7-6 TRBD1 TGTGCCAGCAGCCCTAGAGGGGGCGGTGGTGGCTACACCTTC CASSPRGGGGGYTF
TRBJ1-1 many TRBV6-5 TRBD1 TGTGCCAGCAGCCCTCCCTACAGGGGACGCACTGAAGCTTTCTTT CASSPPYRGRTEAFF
TRBJ1-1 many TRBV12-3/TRBV12-4 - TGTGCCAGCAGTTTAAACAGGGCTTCCACTGAAGCTTTCTTT CASSLNRASTEAFF